This T cell receptor (beta chain) derives from a study of shared clonotypes between healthy human individuals. Germline V gene data show CDR1 as DFQATT and CDR2 as SNEGSKA (reference sequence). CDR3 length: 11 residues. V was clipped by 6 bases and J by 8 bases, with 13 bases between them. Only in-frame clones appear in the TCRdb table, and some are missing; sequencing was by immunoSEQ multiplex PCR. This table has 1.4 million to 1.5 million clones, around 95% appearing once. The V call is TRBV20-1, the J call TRBJ1-1; D gene uncertain. Material for sequencing was naive CD4+ T cells sorted from blood. Subset here: CD45RA+ positively selected. This receptor was taken from a man in his thirties or forties in good health. CDR3 DNA: TGCAGTGCCAAAGCCTTCGGGGAAGCTTTCTTT. This sequence encodes CSAKAFGEAFF.